A selection of T cell receptor beta chains follows, all from one sample in a study of T cell changes during pregnancy in multiple sclerosis. Sequencing used immunoSEQ multiplex PCR; TCRdb keeps in-frame clones, though not all of them. The sample contains approximately 35,000 clones, 85% to 95% of which appear only once. Sequenced input: PBMCs (not recorded whether the cells were cultured). The receptor set was obtained from a female donor with multiple sclerosis, enrolled in a pregnancy study. The CDR3 runs from the conserved cysteine through the conserved F or W. Fields, in order: D gene, V gene, clone size, J gene, CDR3 protein, CDR3 DNA. A D gene is named only where the DNA matches it firmly. Clone size is not always given. Where it is, it says once, few, many or a class for expanded clones.

D: NA
V: TRBV6-5
size: NA
J: TRBJ2-7
CDR3: CASSHRDLAYEQYF
DNA: TGTGCCAGCAGCCACCGGGACCTAGCCTACGAGCAGTACTTC

D: NA
V: TRBV10-3
size: NA
J: TRBJ2-2
CDR3: CAISEPQRTGELFF
DNA: TGTGCCATCAGTGAGCCACAGAGAACCGGGGAGCTGTTTTTT

D: NA
V: TRBV12-5
size: NA
J: TRBJ1-1
CDR3: CASGWENAEAFF
DNA: TGTGCTAGTGGTTGGGAGAACGCTGAAGCTTTCTTT

D: TRBD1
V: TRBV7-9
size: NA
J: TRBJ2-7
CDR3: CASSFQTGDFYEQYF
DNA: TGTGCCAGCAGCTTCCAGACAGGGGACTTTTACGAGCAGTACTTC

D: TRBD2
V: TRBV5-4
size: NA
J: TRBJ2-7
CDR3: CASSPRPPSGSSYEQYF
DNA: TGTGCCAGCAGTCCGCGACCCCCTAGCGGAAGTTCCTACGAGCAGTACTTC

D: NA
V: TRBV6-5
size: NA
J: TRBJ1-2
CDR3: CASSYRSNPYGYTF
DNA: TGTGCCAGCAGTTACAGATCGAACCCCTATGGCTACACCTTC

D: NA
V: TRBV6-1
size: NA
J: TRBJ1-5
CDR3: CASSDGDGFQPQHF
DNA: TGTGCCAGCAGTGATGGGGATGGGTTCCAGCCCCAGCATTTT

D: NA
V: TRBV11-2
size: NA
J: TRBJ2-3
CDR3: CASSLGREVIGAADTQYF
DNA: TGTGCCAGCAGCTTAGGCAGGGAAGTAATTGGCGCCGCAGATACGCAGTATTTT

D: NA
V: TRBV9
size: NA
J: TRBJ2-5
CDR3: CASSPSGEETQYF
DNA: TGTGCCAGCAGCCCGTCAGGTGAGGAGACCCAGTACTTC

D: NA
V: TRBV15
size: NA
J: TRBJ2-7
CDR3: CATSRAAEPYEQYF
DNA: TGTGCCACCAGCAGAGCAGCGGAGCCCTACGAGCAGTACTTC

D: TRBD2
V: TRBV5-6
size: NA
J: TRBJ2-4
CDR3: CASSSRLAGGNIQYF
DNA: TGTGCCAGCAGCTCTCGACTAGCCGGTGGAAACATTCAGTACTTC

D: TRBD1
V: TRBV6-5
size: NA
J: TRBJ1-1
CDR3: CASSYSEQGSEAFF
DNA: TGTGCCAGCAGTTACTCCGAACAGGGGTCTGAAGCTTTCTTT

D: NA
V: TRBV7-9
size: NA
J: TRBJ2-6
CDR3: CASSLGRANFVSGANVLTF
DNA: TGTGCCAGCAGCTTAGGGAGGGCCAACTTCGTCTCTGGGGCCAACGTCCTGACTTTC

D: NA
V: TRBV12-5
size: NA
J: TRBJ2-2
CDR3: CASGTGTLNTGELFF
DNA: TGTGCTAGTGGGACCGGGACACTGAACACCGGGGAGCTGTTTTTT

D: NA
V: TRBV4-3
size: NA
J: TRBJ1-1
CDR3: CASSRGRNTEAFF
DNA: TGCGCCAGCAGCCGCGGACGTAACACTGAAGCTTTCTTT

D: TRBD2
V: TRBV6-5
size: few
J: TRBJ2-7
CDR3: CASSRGLAGGLEQYF
DNA: TGTGCCAGCAGTCGTGGACTAGCGGGAGGGCTCGAGCAGTACTTC

D: NA
V: TRBV10-3
size: NA
J: TRBJ2-7
CDR3: CAISGISHEQYF
DNA: TGTGCCATCAGCGGAATTAGCCACGAGCAGTACTTC

D: NA
V: TRBV10-1
size: NA
J: TRBJ1-3
CDR3: CASSESAGRNTIYF
DNA: TGCGCCAGCAGTGAGTCGGCAGGGAGGAACACCATATATTTT

D: NA
V: TRBV9
size: once
J: TRBJ2-5
CDR3: CASSALRGAGETQYF
DNA: TGTGCCAGCAGCGCTCTCCGGGGGGCAGGAGAGACCCAGTACTTC

D: TRBD2
V: TRBV11-2
size: NA
J: TRBJ2-2
CDR3: CASSRTSGSSGELFF
DNA: TGTGCCAGCAGCCGGACTAGCGGGAGTTCCGGGGAGCTGTTTTTT

D: TRBD1
V: TRBV27
size: NA
J: TRBJ1-2
CDR3: CASSLTGVYGYTF
DNA: TGTGCCAGCAGTTTAACAGGGGTCTATGGCTACACCTTC

D: NA
V: TRBV13
size: NA
J: TRBJ1-5
CDR3: CASSQDSNQPQHF
DNA: TGTGCCAGCAGCCAGGATAGCAATCAGCCCCAGCATTTT

D: NA
V: TRBV7-2
size: NA
J: TRBJ2-5
CDR3: CASRARPQETQYF
DNA: TGTGCCAGCAGGGCTCGTCCCCAAGAGACCCAGTACTTC

D: NA
V: TRBV28
size: NA
J: TRBJ2-6
CDR3: CASSSIIFRDKDRTGANVLTF
DNA: TGTGCCAGCAGTTCCATTATTTTCCGGGACAAGGATAGAACTGGGGCCAACGTCCTGACTTTC

D: NA
V: TRBV19
size: NA
J: TRBJ1-4
CDR3: CASSPTPLGEKLFF
DNA: TGTGCCAGTAGTCCGACACCGTTGGGGGAAAAACTGTTTTTT

D: NA
V: TRBV7-2
size: NA
J: TRBJ1-2
CDR3: CASSLDTSGSYGYTF
DNA: TGTGCCAGCAGCTTAGATACATCGGGGAGCTATGGCTACACCTTC

D: TRBD2
V: TRBV10-3
size: NA
J: TRBJ2-1
CDR3: CAISDREGVNEQFF
DNA: TGTGCCATCAGTGATCGGGAGGGAGTCAATGAGCAGTTCTTC

D: NA
V: TRBV2
size: NA
J: TRBJ1-5
CDR3: CASSADPRAGQPQHF
DNA: TGTGCCAGCAGTGCCGACCCCCGGGCGGGTCAGCCCCAGCATTTT

D: TRBD1
V: TRBV6-4
size: NA
J: TRBJ1-5
CDR3: CASSDPPYRGERQPQHF
DNA: TGTGCCAGCAGTGACCCCCCCTACAGGGGTGAAAGGCAGCCCCAGCATTTT

D: NA
V: TRBV11-3
size: NA
J: TRBJ2-1
CDR3: CASSRDQYNEQFF
DNA: TGTGCCAGCAGCCGGGACCAATACAATGAGCAGTTCTTC

D: NA
V: TRBV5-4
size: NA
J: TRBJ2-5
CDR3: CASSWAPTETQYF
DNA: TGTGCCAGCAGCTGGGCCCCGACTGAGACCCAGTACTTC

D: TRBD1
V: TRBV11-2
size: NA
J: TRBJ2-7
CDR3: CASSLPTGGASYEQYF
DNA: TGTGCCAGCAGCTTACCCACAGGGGGCGCATCCTACGAGCAGTACTTC

D: NA
V: TRBV30
size: NA
J: TRBJ2-7
CDR3: CAGEHEETYEQYF
DNA: TGTGCCGGGGAACATGAAGAGACCTACGAGCAGTACTTC

D: NA
V: TRBV2
size: NA
J: TRBJ2-7
CDR3: CASSERVDEQYF
DNA: TGTGCCAGCAGTGAAAGGGTTGACGAGCAGTACTTC

D: TRBD1
V: TRBV27
size: NA
J: TRBJ2-5
CDR3: CASRVQGGETQYF
DNA: TGTGCCAGCAGAGTACAGGGGGGAGAGACCCAGTACTTC

D: TRBD1
V: TRBV9
size: NA
J: TRBJ2-1
CDR3: CASSAVPGGSNEQFF
DNA: TGTGCCAGCAGCGCCGTCCCAGGGGGCTCTAATGAGCAGTTCTTC

D: NA
V: TRBV7-9
size: NA
J: TRBJ2-2
CDR3: CASSLGQGELFF
DNA: TGTGCCAGCAGTTTGGGCCAGGGTGAGCTGTTTTTT

D: NA
V: TRBV28
size: NA
J: TRBJ2-3
CDR3: CASSSPGTATYSTDTQYF
DNA: TGTGCCAGCAGCTCCCCAGGGACGGCGACCTATAGCACAGATACGCAGTATTTT

D: NA
V: TRBV10-1
size: NA
J: TRBJ2-1
CDR3: CATGRNDNEQFF
DNA: TGCGCCACGGGACGGAACGACAATGAGCAGTTCTTC

D: NA
V: TRBV7-2
size: NA
J: TRBJ1-5
CDR3: CASSLGFPQIKAQHF
DNA: TGTGCCAGCAGCTTAGGTTTCCCCCAAATTAAGGCCCAGCATTTT

D: TRBD1
V: TRBV30
size: NA
J: TRBJ1-2
CDR3: CAWGTDFNYGYTF
DNA: TGTGCCTGGGGGACAGACTTTAACTATGGCTACACCTTC

D: NA
V: TRBV23-1
size: NA
J: TRBJ2-7
CDR3: CASSQSQGDEGSYEQYF
DNA: TGCGCCAGCAGTCAATCGCAGGGTGATGAGGGCTCCTACGAGCAGTACTTC

D: NA
V: TRBV2
size: few
J: TRBJ1-1
CDR3: CASMAEVNTEAFF
DNA: TGTGCCAGCATGGCAGAAGTGAACACTGAAGCTTTCTTT

D: NA
V: TRBV30
size: few
J: TRBJ2-7
CDR3: CAWYRPLGEQYF
DNA: TGTGCCTGGTACCGACCCTTGGGGGAGCAGTACTTC

D: NA
V: TRBV10-3
size: NA
J: TRBJ2-7
CDR3: CAISERQDYEQYF
DNA: TGTGCCATCAGTGAGAGACAGGACTACGAGCAGTACTTC

D: NA
V: TRBV2
size: NA
J: TRBJ2-5
CDR3: CAEGSFQETQYF
DNA: TGTGCCGAGGGGAGTTTCCAAGAGACCCAGTACTTC

D: NA
V: TRBV6-5
size: once
J: TRBJ2-7
CDR3: CASSYSAGLSEQYF
DNA: TGTGCCAGCAGTTACTCAGCAGGGCTTTCCGAGCAGTACTTC

D: NA
V: TRBV19
size: NA
J: TRBJ1-2
CDR3: CASSMLAVANYGYTF
DNA: TGTGCCAGTAGTATGTTGGCAGTAGCTAACTATGGCTACACCTTC

D: NA
V: TRBV11-2
size: NA
J: TRBJ2-1
CDR3: CASSLEDWTLQFF
DNA: TGTGCCAGCAGCTTAGAGGATTGGACTCTCCAGTTCTTC

D: TRBD1
V: TRBV5-1
size: NA
J: TRBJ2-1
CDR3: CASSLVGQFYNEQFF
DNA: TGCGCCAGCAGCTTGGTGGGACAGTTCTACAATGAGCAGTTCTTC

D: TRBD2
V: TRBV5-1
size: NA
J: TRBJ2-3
CDR3: CASSLSSGGTDTQYF
DNA: TGCGCCAGCAGCTTATCTAGCGGGGGCACAGATACGCAGTATTTT

D: NA
V: TRBV30
size: NA
J: TRBJ2-3
CDR3: CAWDRTAGKGDTQYF
DNA: TGTGCCTGGGATCGAACAGCGGGCAAGGGAGATACGCAGTATTTT

D: NA
V: TRBV7-2
size: NA
J: TRBJ1-3
CDR3: CASSPRGSGNTIYF
DNA: TGTGCCAGCAGCCCCAGGGGCTCTGGAAACACCATATATTTT

D: NA
V: TRBV18
size: NA
J: TRBJ1-4
CDR3: CASSRNRAEEKLFF
DNA: TGTGCCAGCTCACGGAACAGGGCGGAAGAAAAACTGTTTTTT

D: NA
V: TRBV19
size: NA
J: TRBJ2-6
CDR3: CASSSVPSGANVLTF
DNA: TGTGCCAGTAGTTCAGTACCCTCTGGGGCCAACGTCCTGACTTTC

D: TRBD2
V: TRBV27
size: NA
J: TRBJ2-3
CDR3: CASSYGGKVDTQYF
DNA: TGTGCCAGCAGTTACGGGGGGAAAGTGGATACGCAGTATTTT

D: NA
V: TRBV5-6
size: NA
J: TRBJ2-7
CDR3: CASSLVGTSDEQYF
DNA: TGTGCCAGCAGCTTGGTGGGGACATCAGACGAGCAGTACTTC